The TCR beta chain under discussion was sequenced for a study of neurological immune-mediated disorders. Study-level points and caveats: In HTLV-1-associated myelopathy, TCR clonal expansion was greatest, and in multiple sclerosis it was least, below healthy controls.

cDNA synthesis was performed by 5'RACE with 10-nucleotide random UMIs. From 15-18 subjects, over 200 million TCR-beta sequences were obtained in each sequencing run. From the 5' RACE reads, TCRdb called clonotypes with MiXCR, one entry per CDR3 protein. Of about 53,000 distinct CDR3 sequences detected, roughly 8% appear once; the ten largest clones hold about 1.9%. Documented time point: longitudinal time-point 3. Unsorted libraries were prepared from 2 million PBMCs that had been stored at -80 C. Germline lookup yields CDR1 SGHRS and CDR2 YFSETQ. Trimming cost V 0 bases and J 10 bases, with 14 bases left between them. This CDR3 is built from 14 residues. This clonotype was seen ten or more times. What it binds is unknown.

This clonotype was sampled from a woman aged 40 to 50 in good health. This chain uses TRBV5-1 with TRBJ2-1; no clear D. The material sequenced was PBMCs. The chain's CDR3 is CASSLVADRGEQFF. The CDR3 region has the DNA TGCGCCAGCAGCTTGGTTGCAGACCGAGGCGAGCAGTTCTTC.